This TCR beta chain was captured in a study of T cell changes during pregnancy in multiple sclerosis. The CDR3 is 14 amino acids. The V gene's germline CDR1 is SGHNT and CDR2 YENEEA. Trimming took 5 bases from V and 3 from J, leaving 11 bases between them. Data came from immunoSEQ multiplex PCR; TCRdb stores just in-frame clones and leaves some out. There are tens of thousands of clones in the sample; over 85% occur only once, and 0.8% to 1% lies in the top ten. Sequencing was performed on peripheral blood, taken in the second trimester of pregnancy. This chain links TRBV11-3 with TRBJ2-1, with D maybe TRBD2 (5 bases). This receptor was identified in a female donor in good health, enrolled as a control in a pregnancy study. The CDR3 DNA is TGTGCCAGCAGCACGGACTCAAACTACAATGAGCAGTTCTTC. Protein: CASSTDSNYNEQFF.